This T cell receptor (beta chain) was sequenced during a study of T cells in localized non-small cell lung cancer. V lost 5 bases and J lost 2, with 12 bases in between. The CDR3 extends over 15 amino acids. Germline assignment: CDR1 SSHAT and CDR2 FNYEAQ (reference sequence). TCRdb's copy holds only in-frame clones and misses some; the assay was immunoSEQ multiplex PCR. The sample yields around 41,000 clones, 90% to 95% seen once. As regards this clone: The antigen is undetermined.

Study outcomes and limitations: An association was observed between higher blood T cell density and longer overall survival. Only one tumor region was sequenced, so heterogeneity remains possible. Paired adjacent lung recovered a median roughly 56 of the top 100 tumor clones. Of the tissues analyzed, uninvolved adjacent lung showed maximal T cell clonality, greater than tumor.

The V and J genes are TRBV7-7 and TRBJ1-4; D call uncertain. The sequence came from a woman aged 40 to 75 with stage II lung adenocarcinoma. The sample in question was PBMCs, obtained before any cancer treatment. The CDR3 is CASSLRPNTNEKLFF. CDR3 DNA: TGTGCCAGCAGCCTCCGGCCAAATACTAATGAAAAACTGTTTTTT.